The 3 T cell receptor beta chains below come from one sample, sequenced in a study of blood T cell repertoires in COVID-19. Generated by immunoSEQ multiplex PCR, the TCRdb table keeps only in-frame clones and is missing some. The sample lists roughly 180,000 clones, around four fifths seen once, with about 4.8% in the top ten. What was sequenced was peripheral blood. All receptors derive from a woman in her thirties with acute or convalescent COVID-19.

There are a few counts of this clone. The chain employs TRBV4-1 and TRBJ1-5; D is uncertain. V was clipped by 2 bases and J by 4 bases, with 15 bases between them. The V gene's germline CDR1 is MGHRA and CDR2 YSYEKL. The CDR3 has 16 amino acids. Here the CDR3 reads CASSQRHGPENQPQHF. CDR3 coding DNA: TGCGCCAGCAGCCAACGGCACGGCCCGGAGAATCAGCCCCAGCATTTT.

The chain uses TRBV9 and TRBJ1-2; tentative D call: TRBD1 (6 bases). V lost 0 bases to trimming and J lost 0 bases, with 9 bases between them. CDR3 length equals 15 residues. CDR1 is SGDLS and CDR2 is YYNGEE in the germline V gene. The CDR3 region is CASSVGAGANYGYTF. The CDR3, as DNA: TGTGCCAGCAGCGTAGGTGCAGGGGCTAACTATGGCTACACCTTC.

This chain links TRBV6-6 with TRBJ2-3; 12 nucleotides align to TRBD2. This CDR3 has 16 amino acids. The germline V gene has CDR1 MNHNY and CDR2 SVGAGI (reference sequence). Trimming at V came to 4 bases and at J to 7 bases, leaving 9 bases not matched to a gene. The CDR3 region has the DNA TGTGCCAGCAGTTTCATGACTAGCGGGAGTACAAATACGCAGTATTTT. It translates to CASSFMTSGSTNTQYF.